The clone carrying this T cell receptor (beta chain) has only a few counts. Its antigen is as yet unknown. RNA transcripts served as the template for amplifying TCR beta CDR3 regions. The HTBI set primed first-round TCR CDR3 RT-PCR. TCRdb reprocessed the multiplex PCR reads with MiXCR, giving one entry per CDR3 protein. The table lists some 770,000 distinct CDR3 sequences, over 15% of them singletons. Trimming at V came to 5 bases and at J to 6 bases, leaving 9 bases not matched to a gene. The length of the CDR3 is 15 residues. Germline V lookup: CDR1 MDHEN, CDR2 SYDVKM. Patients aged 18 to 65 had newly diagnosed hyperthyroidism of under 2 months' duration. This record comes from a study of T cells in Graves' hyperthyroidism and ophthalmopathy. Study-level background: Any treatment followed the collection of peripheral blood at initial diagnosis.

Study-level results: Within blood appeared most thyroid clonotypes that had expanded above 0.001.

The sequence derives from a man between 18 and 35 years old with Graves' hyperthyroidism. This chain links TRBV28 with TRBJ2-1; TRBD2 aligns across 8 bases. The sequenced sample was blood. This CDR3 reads CASSAPGLVINEQFF. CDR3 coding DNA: TGTGCCAGCAGTGCCCCGGGACTAGTTATCAATGAGCAGTTCTTC.